This T cell receptor (beta chain) was found in a study of identifying expanded T cells in peripheral blood. Data came from immunoSEQ multiplex PCR; TCRdb stores just in-frame clones and leaves some out. Of 110,000 or so clones listed, around 89% are singletons. V lost 5 bases and J lost 4; bases outside the gene matches: 8. Germline CDR1 and CDR2: LNHDA and SQIVND (reference sequence). The CDR3 covers 16 residues. This clonotype originated in a person aged 18 to 70 in good health. The sequenced sample consisted of blood. The chain carries TRBV19 and TRBJ2-2; 9 bases align to TRBD2. CDR3 amino acids: CASSPSSGSATGELFF. The CDR3 coding sequence is TGTGCCAGTAGTCCAAGTAGCGGGAGCGCCACCGGGGAGCTGTTTTTT.